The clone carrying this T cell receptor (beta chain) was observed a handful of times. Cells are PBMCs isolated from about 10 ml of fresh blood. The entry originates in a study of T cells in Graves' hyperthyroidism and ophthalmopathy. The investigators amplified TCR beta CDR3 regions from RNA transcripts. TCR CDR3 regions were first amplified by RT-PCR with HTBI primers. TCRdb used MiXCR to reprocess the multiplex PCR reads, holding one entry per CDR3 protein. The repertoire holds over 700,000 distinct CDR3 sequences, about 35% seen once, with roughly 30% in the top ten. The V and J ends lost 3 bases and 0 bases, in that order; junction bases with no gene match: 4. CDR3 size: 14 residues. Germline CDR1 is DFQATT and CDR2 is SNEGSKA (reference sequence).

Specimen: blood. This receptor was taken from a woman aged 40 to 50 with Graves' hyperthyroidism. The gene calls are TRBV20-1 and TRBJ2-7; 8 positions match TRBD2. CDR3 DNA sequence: TGCAGTGCTAGCGGGACTAGATTCTCCTACGAGCAGTACTTC. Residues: CSASGTRFSYEQYF.